The 3 T cell receptor beta chains listed next were all sequenced from one sample in a study of sequential checkpoint blockade in melanoma. Documented treatment: randomized to nivolumab then ipilimumab (arm A) or the reverse (arm B). Only in-frame clones appear in the TCRdb table, and some are missing; sequencing was by immunoSEQ multiplex PCR. The data hold approximately 28,000 clones, with roughly nine tenths observed a single time. The material was CD8+ T cells sorted from blood (inferred from file names), obtained from a patient given nivolumab and ipilimumab in sequence. Receptors were obtained from a human donor with melanoma.

This chain joins TRBV10-1 and TRBJ1-1, with TRBD1 identical over 8 bases. This CDR3 is built from 16 residues. Germline V gives CDR1 WNHNN, CDR2 SYGVQD (reference sequence). The V and J ends lost 1 base and 4 bases, in that order; junction bases with no gene match: 8. This chain's CDR3 is CASSELLWGQVTEAFF. CDR3 bases: TGCGCCAGCAGTGAGTTGCTTTGGGGACAGGTCACTGAAGCTTTCTTT.

The chain is built from TRBV29-1 and TRBJ2-7; 11 bases are a match to TRBD1. V was clipped by 6 bases and J by 3 bases; unmatched bases: 4. The CDR3 contains 13 residues. Germline V CDR1 and CDR2: SQVTM, ANQGSEA. The CDR3 DNA sequence: TGCAGCGTGGGGACAGGGGGACTCTACGAGCAGTACTTC. It is translated as CSVGTGGLYEQYF.

This clone has a handful of counts. The chain recombines TRBV7-6 with TRBJ1-3; 8 nucleotides agree with TRBD1. This CDR3 spans 16 amino acids. CDR1 and CDR2 from the germline V gene are SGHVS and FNYEAQ. J lost 2 bases, V lost 4 bases, and 7 bases had no gene match. CDR3 DNA sequence: TGTGCCAGCAGCTCCCGGACAGGGACCACTGGAAACACCATATATTTT. This gives the protein CASSSRTGTTGNTIYF.